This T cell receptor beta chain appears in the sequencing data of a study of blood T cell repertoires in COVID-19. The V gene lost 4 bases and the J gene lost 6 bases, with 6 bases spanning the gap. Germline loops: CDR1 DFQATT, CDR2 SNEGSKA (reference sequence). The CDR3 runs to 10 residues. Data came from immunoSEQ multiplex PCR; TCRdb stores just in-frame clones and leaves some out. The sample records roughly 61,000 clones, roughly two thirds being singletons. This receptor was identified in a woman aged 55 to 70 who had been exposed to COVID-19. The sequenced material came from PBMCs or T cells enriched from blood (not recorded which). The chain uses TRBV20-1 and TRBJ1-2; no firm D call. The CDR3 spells CSATPHGYTF. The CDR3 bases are TGCAGTGCTACTCCCCATGGCTACACCTTC.